These 17 T cell receptor beta chains were sequenced from one sample in a study of T cells in Graves' hyperthyroidism and ophthalmopathy. Amplification of TCR beta CDR3 regions was performed using RNA transcripts as template. The primer set for the first-round RT-PCR of the TCR CDR3 was HTBI. TCRdb used MiXCR to reprocess the multiplex PCR reads, holding one entry per CDR3 protein. The table has 40,000 to 60,000 distinct CDR3 sequences, approximately 50% seen once. Sequenced material: peripheral blood or thyroid tissue (not recorded which). Receptors were obtained from a man aged 18 to 29 with Graves' hyperthyroidism.

To note about this clonotype: A read error may produce the germline difference seen at one junction end. V usage is TRBV7-6 and J usage is TRBJ1-1; 7 bases line up with TRBD1. Germline-derived CDR1 and CDR2 are SGHVS and FNYEAQ. This CDR3 region has 15 residues. The CDR3 DNA sequence: TGTGACAGCAGGTATACCGGACAGGTGGGGACTGGAGCTTTCTTT. It yields the protein CDSRYTGQVGTGAFF. Supplemented by reference TRBV7-6 and TRBJ1-1, the full variable domain reads GAGVSQSPRYKVTKRGQDVALRCDPISGHVSLYWYRQALGQGPEFLTYFNYEAQQDKSGLPNDRFSAERPEGSISTLTIQRTEQRDSAMYRCDSRYTGQVGTGAFFGQGTRLTVV.

This clonotype has more than one count but fewer than ten. A much bigger clone sits one base away, suggesting this may be a read error. This chain links TRBV6-5 with TRBJ1-1; D gene ambiguous. The CDR3 runs 15 residues. Germline V gene data show CDR1 as MNHEY and CDR2 as SVGAGI. Here the CDR3 DNA reads TGTGCCAGCACGTCTCAGAACCCGATGAACACTGAAGCTTCCTTT. This codes for CASTSQNPMNTEASF.

The V gene is TRBV28, the J gene TRBJ2-7; D remains ambiguous. Germline assignment: CDR1 MDHEN and CDR2 SYDVKM. Trimming pared 2 bases from V and 3 bases from J, leaving 8 bases between. This CDR3 contains 13 residues. This chain's CDR3 is CASSLGQDYEQYF. The CDR3 DNA reads as TGTGCCAGCAGTTTAGGCCAGGACTACGAGCAGTACTTC.

The table lists this clonotype with many counts. V usage is TRBV13 and J usage is TRBJ2-7; D is possibly TRBD1 or TRBD2 (6 bases each). With 1 base removed from V and 3 bases from J, the gap between germline ends came to 10 bases. Germline CDR1 reads PRHDT; CDR2 reads FYEKMQ (reference sequence). The CDR3 is 14 residues long. This chain's CDR3 is CASSLAGAYYEQYF. CDR3 DNA: TGTGCCAGCAGCTTAGCGGGGGCGTACTACGAGCAGTACTTC.

This clonotype was seen many times. V is TRBV6-1 and J is TRBJ2-2; D is unresolved. CDR3 length: 15 amino acids. Between the trimmed V and J ends, which lost 2 bases and 7 bases, there was a span of 14 bases. Germline V gives CDR1 MNHNS, CDR2 SASEGT. CDR3 amino acids: CASSESGHRSGELFF. The CDR3 DNA reads TGTGCCAGCAGTGAATCTGGGCACCGTAGCGGGGAGCTGTTTTTT.

This clonotype came up once. A read error may produce the germline difference seen at one junction end. V usage is TRBV7-2 and J usage is TRBJ1-1; D may be TRBD1 (6 bases). CDR1 and CDR2 from the germline V gene are SGHTA and FQGNSA. The CDR3 has 13 residues. The CDR3 here is CASSSWTEYGALF. CDR3 DNA: TGTGCCAGCAGCTCCTGGACAGAGTATGGAGCTCTCTTT.

The chain joins TRBV20-1 to TRBJ2-5, with D possibly TRBD1 on 6 matching bases. There are 13 residues in the CDR3. The germline V and J ends were trimmed by 7 bases and 0 bases, with 12 bases remaining between them. The germline gives CDR1 DFQATT, CDR2 SNEGSKA (reference sequence). CDR3 coding DNA: TGCAGTGACCAGGACAGTTACCAAGAGACCCAGTACTTC. Amino acids: CSDQDSYQETQYF.

V gene TRBV30 combines with J gene TRBJ1-1, with D possibly TRBD1 on 6 matching bases. V lost 0 bases, J lost 6 bases, and 14 bases lay in between. Germline CDR1 and CDR2: GTSNPN and SVGIG (reference sequence). The CDR3 totals 14 residues. CDR3 DNA: TGTGCCTGGAGTGTCGGTTACAGGGCCCCTGAAGCTTTCTTT. Amino acid sequence: CAWSVGYRAPEAFF.

This clonotype was counted at least ten times. The chain recombines TRBV12-3 or TRBV12-4 with TRBJ2-7; possible D gene TRBD2, 5 bases. V lost 6 bases to trimming and J lost 0 bases, with 12 bases between them. The CDR3 has 14 residues. The CDR3 coding sequence is TGTGCCAGCAGCCCGGACTTGAGCTCCTACGAGCAGTACTTC. The encoded protein is CASSPDLSSYEQYF.

J is TRBJ2-2 and V is TRBV9, with D uncertain. The CDR3 loop spans 14 amino acids. Germline CDR1 is SGDLS and CDR2 is YYNGEE. V lost 1 base, J lost 9 bases, and 13 bases lay in between. In DNA, the CDR3 is TGTGCCAGCAGCGTACGACTCTCAGACAGGGAGCTGTTTTTT. As protein: CASSVRLSDRELFF.

This clonotype has a count of ten or more. In nucleotides, the CDR3 is TGCGCCAGCAGACGGGAGTCCCACGAGCAGTACTTC. It encodes CASRRESHEQYF. The chain couples TRBV5-1 to TRBJ2-7; tentative D call: TRBD2 (6 bases). Germline values: CDR1 SGHRS, CDR2 YFSETQ. Trimming removed 5 bases from V and 5 bases from J, with 11 bases in between. The CDR3 extends over 12 amino acids.

This clonotype was counted at least ten times. The chain employs TRBV5-1 and TRBJ2-3, with D possibly matching TRBD2 (5 bases). This CDR3 contains 14 residues. The V end was cut by 2 bases, the J end by 6 bases, with 13 bases between. Germline assignment: CDR1 SGHRS and CDR2 YFSETQ. The CDR3 region is CASSFSDQRDTQYF. In DNA form, the CDR3 reads TGCGCCAGCAGCTTTTCGGACCAGCGGGATACGCAGTATTTT.

Many counts were recorded for this clonotype. This sequence joins TRBV7-6 and TRBJ1-6; 7 positions agree with TRBD1. Germline CDR1 and CDR2: SGHVS and FNYEAQ. J was trimmed by 9 bases and V by 3 bases; bases with no gene match: 5. The CDR3 is made up of 14 amino acids. The CDR3 spells CASSLRQGGSPLHF. In DNA, the CDR3 is TGTGCCAGCAGCTTGCGACAGGGTGGTTCACCCCTCCACTTT.

This clonotype was picked up many times. This rearrangement joins TRBV29-1 to TRBJ2-5; 11 nucleotides match TRBD2. The CDR3 totals 17 residues. Per germline, CDR1 SQVTM and CDR2 ANQGSEA. V shed 4 bases and J 1 base; nucleotides not matched to a gene: 11. CDR3 sequence (DNA): TGCAGCGTTGGCGGACGGAGACTAGCGGGGACCCAAGAGACCCAGTACTTC. The encoded protein is CSVGGRRLAGTQETQYF.

V gene TRBV10-3 combines with J gene TRBJ2-2; D call uncertain. V was shortened by 9 bases and J by 1 base, with 9 bases between the two germline ends. The CDR3 sequence is 13 residues long. Germline CDR1 is ENHRY and CDR2 is SYGVKD. In DNA, the CDR3 is TGTGCCATAGGCCAACTGAACACCGGGGAGCTGTTTTTT. The encoded protein is CAIGQLNTGELFF.

The chain couples TRBV28 to TRBJ1-3; D is unclear. This CDR3 is 17 amino acids long. Germline CDR1 and CDR2: MDHEN and SYDVKM. The V gene lost 5 bases and the J gene lost 4 bases, with 21 bases spanning the gap. The CDR3 sequence: CASSGLRGLRLGNTIYF. The CDR3 bases are TGTGCCAGCAGTGGGCTAAGAGGGTTAAGGCTCGGAAACACCATATATTTT. Full variable domain (rest looked up from reference TRBV28 and TRBJ1-3): DVKVTQSSRYLVKRTGEKVFLECVQDMDHENMFWYRQDPGLGLRLIYFSYDVKMKEKGDIPEGYSVSREKKERFSLILESASTNQTSMYLCASSGLRGLRLGNTIYFGEGSWLTVV.

Turning to this clonotype: A junction boundary mismatches the germline segment, possibly from a read error. The rearrangement joins TRBV7-2 to TRBJ2-2; tentative D call: TRBD2 (5 bases). Germline CDR1 reads SGHTA; CDR2 reads FQGNSA. CDR3 length: 13 residues. This CDR3 reads CASSRVNTGELFF. The CDR3, as DNA: TGTGCCAGCAGCCGGGTGAACACCGGGGAGCTGTTTTTC.